Following are 22 T cell receptor beta chains from one sample sequenced in a study of blood T cell repertoires in COVID-19. The assay was immunoSEQ multiplex PCR, and TCRdb's table has in-frame clones only and misses some. The data contain about 33,000 clones, more than 85% of them seen just once; the ten biggest clones take up more than 15%. Source material: peripheral blood. These receptor sequences come from a man between 65 and 85 years old with acute or convalescent COVID-19.

This clone was seen once. The chain is built from TRBV9 and TRBJ2-7, with 11 positions matching TRBD1. Germline CDR1 and CDR2: SGDLS and YYNGEE. Losses at the gene ends were 4 bases for V and 6 bases for J; bases not matched to a gene: 9. This CDR3 spans 15 amino acids. CDR3 protein: CASSPSGTGGLEQYF. DNA of the CDR3: TGTGCCAGCAGCCCCTCCGGGACAGGGGGACTCGAGCAGTACTTC.

The J gene is TRBJ1-1, the V gene TRBV5-1; 11 bases match TRBD1. Germline CDR1 SGHRS, CDR2 YFSETQ. V dropped 4 bases and J dropped 4; count of bases not matched to a gene: 9. The CDR3 is 16 amino acids. The CDR3, as DNA: TGCGCCAGCAGCCCGCGGACAGGGGGCTCGGGCACTGAAGCTTTCTTT. It encodes CASSPRTGGSGTEAFF.

In this sample, this clone turned up a few times. This chain joins TRBV3-1 (or the pseudogene TRBV3-2) and TRBJ1-2, with no clear D. Per germline, CDR1 LGHDT and CDR2 YNNKEL (reference sequence). This CDR3 region has 13 residues. The germline V and J ends were trimmed by 8 bases and 5 bases, with 15 bases remaining between them. CDR3 nucleotides: TGTGCCAGCCAACGACCCGGAGCTTATGGCTACACCTTC. This sequence encodes CASQRPGAYGYTF.

The rearrangement uses TRBV4-3 and TRBJ1-2; D remains unclear. CDR3 length: 14 amino acids. The ends were cut back, 0 bases at V and 3 bases at J, with 8 bases in the middle. Germline V gives CDR1 LGHNA, CDR2 YSLEER. This CDR3 is CASSQDRSYYGYTF. The CDR3 nucleotides read TGCGCCAGCAGCCAAGATCGGTCTTACTATGGCTACACCTTC.

V and J are TRBV24-1 and TRBJ2-7, with 7 positions matching TRBD1. This CDR3 has 15 residues. Germline CDR1 reads KGHDR; CDR2 reads SFDVKD. With 3 bases clipped from V and 0 bases from J, the junction kept 4 bases outside the gene matches. CDR3 sequence: CATSDGQVSSYEQYF. The CDR3 bases are TGTGCCACCAGTGATGGACAGGTTAGCTCCTACGAGCAGTACTTC.

The V and J genes are TRBV12-3 or TRBV12-4 and TRBJ2-1; D is ambiguous. The V and J ends lost 5 bases and 7 bases respectively, with 12 bases between them. The CDR3 runs 13 residues. The CDR3 DNA follows: TGTGCCAGCAGTCCCCGCCGTGCGAATGAGCAGTTCTTC. This codes for CASSPRRANEQFF.

V usage is TRBV27 and J usage is TRBJ2-3; the match to TRBD2 covers 7 bases. Germline values: CDR1 MNHEY, CDR2 SMNVEV (reference sequence). Unmatched junction bases numbered 13, after V lost 5 bases and J lost 2 bases. The CDR3 is made up of 17 amino acids. The CDR3 protein is CASSPSGGAGLTDTQYF. The CDR3, as DNA: TGTGCCAGCAGTCCGAGCGGCGGAGCGGGACTCACAGATACGCAGTATTTT.

The gene calls are TRBV5-1 and TRBJ1-1, with 8 bases that match TRBD1. V trimming: 3 bases; J trimming: 5 bases; junction bases outside the gene matches: 6. Germline values: CDR1 SGHRS, CDR2 YFSETQ. The CDR3 consists of 14 residues. The CDR3 DNA reads as TGCGCCAGCAGCTCGCAGGGGGCGGGGACTGAAGCTTTCTTT. This translates into CASSSQGAGTEAFF.

The rearrangement joins TRBV4-1 to TRBJ1-4, with 9 positions matching TRBD1. Looked up from germline, CDR1 is MGHRA and CDR2 is YSYEKL. The CDR3 is made up of 15 amino acids. Trimming removed 1 base from V and 7 bases from J; junction bases left unmatched: 4. The CDR3 protein is CASSQGDRVSEKLFF. In nucleotides, the CDR3 is TGCGCCAGCAGCCAAGGGGACAGGGTCTCTGAAAAACTGTTTTTT.

The chain recombines TRBV7-8 with TRBJ2-3; D is uncertain. This CDR3 is built from 14 residues. Looked up from germline, CDR1 is SGHVS and CDR2 is FQNEAQ. The V end lost 2 bases, the J end lost 6 bases, and 12 bases lay between the germline ends. The CDR3 DNA sequence: TGTGCCAGCAGCTTATCTAGACTGCAGGATACGCAGTATTTT. Its translation is CASSLSRLQDTQYF.

The DNA for the CDR3 is TGTGCCAGCTACAGACTAGCGGGGCGCTATGGTGAGCAGTTCTTC. Protein product: CASYRLAGRYGEQFF. The chain couples TRBV2 to TRBJ2-1; 11 bases align to TRBD2. J gave up 9 bases and V 8 bases, and 12 bases lay outside the gene matches. The CDR3 runs to 15 residues. Germline loops: CDR1 SNHLY, CDR2 FYNNEI.

The chain uses TRBV11-2 and TRBJ1-5; a possible D gene is TRBD1 (6 bases). Germline CDR1 is SGHAT and CDR2 is FQNNGV. The germline V and J ends were trimmed by 2 bases and 6 bases, with 17 bases remaining between them. The CDR3 has 16 residues. The CDR3 sequence: CASSLRGKGVSQPQHF. As DNA, the CDR3 is TGTGCCAGCAGCTTAAGGGGGAAAGGTGTTAGTCAGCCCCAGCATTTT.

The genes are TRBV7-9 and TRBJ2-2, with a weak D call TRBD1 (6 bases). Trimming pared 6 bases from V and 2 bases from J, leaving 13 bases between. Germline V lookup: CDR1 SEHNR, CDR2 FQNEAQ (reference sequence). This CDR3 is built from 15 residues. The CDR3 region is CASSSRQENTGELFF. The CDR3 DNA is TGTGCCAGCAGTTCGCGACAGGAAAACACCGGGGAGCTGTTTTTT.

The rearrangement uses TRBV12-3 or TRBV12-4 and TRBJ1-5, with D unclear. The CDR3 is 12 amino acids. Trimming cost V 2 bases and J 15 bases, with 14 bases left between them. This CDR3 reads CASSLNSKLGHF. CDR3 in DNA: TGTGCCAGCAGTTTAAATTCGAAGCTCGGGCATTTT.

The genes are TRBV10-3 and TRBJ1-5; D gene uncertain. The germline V gene encodes CDR1 ENHRY and CDR2 SYGVKD. The CDR3 covers 14 residues. V lost 3 bases and J 2 bases, leaving 8 bases between the germline ends. The CDR3 here is CAISDGEGNQPQHF. The CDR3 DNA sequence: TGTGCCATCAGTGACGGGGAGGGCAATCAGCCCCAGCATTTT.

The chain combines TRBV24-1 with TRBJ1-2; D is possibly TRBD1 (6 bases). The germline V and J ends were trimmed by 9 bases and 8 bases, with 15 bases remaining between them. The CDR3 extends over 12 amino acids. CDR1 and CDR2 (germline): KGHDR, SFDVKD. The CDR3 region has the DNA TGTGCCACCTCGAGCGGGGGGCAAGGCTACACCTTC. It translates to CATSSGGQGYTF.

The V and J genes are TRBV9 and TRBJ1-2; D gene ambiguous. This CDR3 has 13 amino acids. V was trimmed by 0 bases and J by 5 bases, leaving 8 bases between them. Germline V gene lookup returns CDR1 SGDLS and CDR2 YYNGEE. The CDR3 spells CASSVVPRYGYTF. The CDR3, as DNA: TGTGCCAGCAGCGTAGTCCCGAGATATGGCTACACCTTC.

This chain links TRBV7-2 with TRBJ1-5, with TRBD1 matching over 7 bases. The CDR3 sequence is 15 residues long. The germline V gene has CDR1 SGHTA and CDR2 FQGNSA. With V trimmed by 6 bases and J by 2 bases, 7 bases remained unmatched. CDR3 DNA: TGTGCCAGCAGACAACAGGGGATCGGCAATCAGCCCCAGCATTTT. It specifies CASRQQGIGNQPQHF.

The chain recombines TRBV7-9 with TRBJ2-1; TRBD2 is a possible D gene (6 bases). The CDR3 is made up of 15 amino acids. Germline V gene sequence: CDR1 SEHNR, CDR2 FQNEAQ (reference sequence). V was trimmed by 5 bases and J by 5 bases, leaving 16 bases between them. The CDR3, as DNA: TGTGCCAGCAGCCCTACGGTGGGGGGAAACAATGAGCAGTTCTTC. Protein product: CASSPTVGGNNEQFF.

This chain connects TRBV2 to TRBJ1-6; D is unclear. V dropped 5 bases and J dropped 10 bases, with 15 bases sitting between them. The germline V gene has CDR1 SNHLY and CDR2 FYNNEI. The CDR3 sequence is 14 residues long. For the CDR3, the DNA is TGTGCCAGCAGTATCCCTCCCTCAGGCTCACCCCTCCACTTT. It codes for CASSIPPSGSPLHF.

V gene TRBV10-2 combines with J gene TRBJ2-7, with 11 positions matching TRBD1. Per the germline V gene, CDR1 is WSHSY and CDR2 is SAAADI. Trimming cost V 7 bases and J 4 bases; bases outside gene matches: 3. The CDR3 length is 13 residues. In DNA, the CDR3 is TGCGCCAGCAAAGGACAGGGGGCTTACGAGCAGTACTTC. Its translation is CASKGQGAYEQYF.

The V gene is TRBV5-1, the J gene TRBJ2-2; TRBD1 might be the D (5 bases). This CDR3 is built from 15 residues. Between the trimmed V and J ends, which lost 2 bases and 5 bases, there was a span of 13 bases. CDR1 SGHRS and CDR2 YFSETQ come from the germline V gene. The chain's CDR3 is CASSFTAGPTGELFF. For the CDR3, the DNA is TGCGCCAGCAGCTTCACGGCAGGGCCGACCGGGGAGCTGTTTTTT.